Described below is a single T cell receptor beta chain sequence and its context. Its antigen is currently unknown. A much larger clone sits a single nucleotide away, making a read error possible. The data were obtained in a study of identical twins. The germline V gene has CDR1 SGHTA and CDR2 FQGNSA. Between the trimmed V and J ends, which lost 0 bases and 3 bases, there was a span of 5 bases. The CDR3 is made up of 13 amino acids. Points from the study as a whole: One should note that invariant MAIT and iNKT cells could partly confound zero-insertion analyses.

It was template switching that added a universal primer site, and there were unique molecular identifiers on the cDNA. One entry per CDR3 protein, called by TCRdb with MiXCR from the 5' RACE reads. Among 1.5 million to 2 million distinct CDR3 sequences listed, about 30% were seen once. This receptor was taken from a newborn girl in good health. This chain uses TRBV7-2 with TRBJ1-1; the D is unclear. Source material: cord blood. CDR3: CASSLAQDTEAFF. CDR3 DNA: TGTGCCAGCAGCTTAGCGCAGGACACTGAAGCTTTCTTT.